These 18 T cell receptor beta chains were all obtained from the same sample, sequenced in a study of T cells in Graves' hyperthyroidism and ophthalmopathy. From RNA transcripts, TCR beta CDR3 regions were amplified. The TCR CDR3 first-round RT-PCR relied on the HTBI primer set. TCRdb processed the multiplex PCR reads anew with MiXCR; each CDR3 protein has one entry. The sample has 500,000 to 650,000 distinct CDR3 sequences, 40% to 55% seen once; the top ten hold about two fifths. The sequencing sample was made of peripheral blood or thyroid tissue (not recorded which). These receptors were collected from an adult woman with Graves' disease, either hyperthyroidism or ophthalmopathy (not recorded which).

V and J are TRBV30 and TRBJ1-4; 7 bases fit TRBD1. Germline V lookup: CDR1 GTSNPN, CDR2 SVGIG (reference sequence). The CDR3 length is 12 residues. V lost 8 bases to trimming and J lost 7 bases; unmatched junction nucleotides: 7. For the CDR3, the DNA is TGTGCCACCTACAGGGGAGGTGAAAAACTGTTTTTT. Protein product: CATYRGGEKLFF.

This clonotype was seen only a few times. Germline and junction disagree at one end, which may indicate a read error. The chain recombines TRBV10-3 with TRBJ1-5; 8 bases map to TRBD1. The germline V gene has CDR1 ENHRY and CDR2 SYGVKD. The CDR3 sequence is 15 residues long. The CDR3 is CASSSQGASNQPQHF. CDR3 bases: TGTGCCAGCAGTTCGCAGGGGGCGAGCAATCAGCCCCAGCATTTT.

The chain joins TRBV20-1 to TRBJ2-7; 13 nucleotides match TRBD2. The trim removed 4 bases at V and 2 bases at J, leaving 5 bases unmatched. This CDR3 has 15 residues. Germline loops: CDR1 DFQATT, CDR2 SNEGSKA (reference sequence). Here the CDR3 DNA reads TGCAGTGCTACCCGCGGGACTAGCGGGACCTACGAGCAGTACTTC. It is translated as CSATRGTSGTYEQYF.

This clonotype was picked up many times. The chain is built from TRBV27 and TRBJ1-6; D uncertain. The CDR3 runs 14 residues. CDR1 and CDR2 from the germline V gene are MNHEY and SMNVEV (reference sequence). Deletions cut 3 bases from V and 5 bases from J, with 8 bases between. The CDR3 coding sequence is TGTGCCAGCAGTTTCTGGCAGGATAATTCACCCCTCCACTTT. This encodes CASSFWQDNSPLHF.

At least ten counts were recorded for this clonotype. This rearrangement joins TRBV19 to TRBJ1-2; D gene unclear. The germline V gene has CDR1 LNHDA and CDR2 SQIVND (reference sequence). The CDR3 contains 13 residues. V was clipped by 5 bases and J by 4 bases, with 11 bases between them. DNA of the CDR3: TGTGCCAGTAGTTCTAGGGCGCTCTATGGCTACACCTTC. This gives the protein CASSSRALYGYTF.

At least ten counts were recorded for this clonotype. V usage is TRBV20-1 and J usage is TRBJ2-5, with 9 nucleotides matching TRBD2. The length of the CDR3 is 18 residues. The trim removed 0 bases at V and 2 bases at J, leaving 13 bases unmatched. CDR1 is DFQATT and CDR2 is SNEGSKA in the germline V gene (reference sequence). The CDR3 coding sequence is TGCAGTGCTAGAGATTTGAAGGAGGCAACTAGCGGGCAAGAGACCCAGTACTTC. Protein sequence: CSARDLKEATSGQETQYF.

This clonotype has only a few counts. The V gene is TRBV15, the J gene TRBJ1-6; 10 positions agree with TRBD1. V dropped 1 base and J dropped 10; count of bases not matched to a gene: 10. Looked up from germline, CDR1 is LNHNV and CDR2 is YYDKDF (reference sequence). CDR3 size: 17 residues. The CDR3 region is CATSRVSGTGASSPLHF. CDR3 nucleotides: TGTGCCACCAGCAGAGTTTCAGGGACAGGGGCCAGCTCACCCCTCCACTTT.

V is TRBV7-8 and J is TRBJ1-3; D not certain. Trimming removed 4 bases from V and 3 bases from J, with 22 bases in between. Germline V gene data show CDR1 as SGHVS and CDR2 as FQNEAQ. The CDR3 consists of 18 residues. CDR3 coding DNA: TGTGCCAGCAGCTCGCCTACCACCCCCGATCCGGATGGAAACACCATATATTTT. Its translation is CASSSPTTPDPDGNTIYF.

This clonotype came up many times. The V gene is TRBV20-1, the J gene TRBJ1-4; the D is unclear. The CDR3 has 12 amino acids. Per germline, CDR1 DFQATT and CDR2 SNEGSKA (reference sequence). V dropped 3 bases and J dropped 8 bases, with 10 bases sitting between them. CDR3 in DNA: TGCAGTGCTAGCCTTGGGAGCGAAAAACTGTTTTTT. This codes for CSASLGSEKLFF.

This clonotype has ten or more counts. The chain recombines TRBV12-3 or TRBV12-4 with TRBJ1-5; no reliable D call. The germline V and J ends were trimmed by 5 bases and 0 bases, with 14 bases remaining between them. CDR3 length equals 16 residues. CDR3 sequence reads: CASSPRRLNSNQPQHF. CDR3 nucleotide sequence: TGTGCCAGCAGTCCCCGCAGGCTCAATAGCAATCAGCCCCAGCATTTT.

The V and J genes are TRBV6-5 and TRBJ2-6; no definite D call. The CDR3 length is 15 residues. Germline CDR1 reads MNHEY; CDR2 reads SVGAGI. V was cut by 5 bases and J by 1 base, with 9 bases left in between. The CDR3 DNA reads TGTGCCAGCAGTCCCATCCAGTCTGGGGCCAACGTCCTGACTTTC. Amino acid sequence: CASSPIQSGANVLTF.

The CDR3, as DNA: TGTGCCAGTAGTGTCACAGGGGTCGGAAACACTGAAGCTTTCTTT. It encodes CASSVTGVGNTEAFF. The genes are TRBV19 and TRBJ1-1, with 7 bases aligning to TRBD1. The CDR3 sequence is 15 residues long. Germline lookup yields CDR1 LNHDA and CDR2 SQIVND (reference sequence). Trimming cost V 5 bases and J 2 bases; bases outside gene matches: 8.

The chain links TRBV15 to TRBJ1-2; 9 nucleotides match TRBD1. J was trimmed by 8 bases and V by 0 bases; bases with no gene match: 10. Germline V gene data show CDR1 as LNHNV and CDR2 as YYDKDF (reference sequence). The CDR3 spans 16 residues. The CDR3 reads CATSRDLTGQGNGYTF. The DNA for the CDR3 is TGTGCCACCAGCAGAGATTTAACTGGACAGGGGAACGGCTACACCTTC. The full variable domain, rest sourced from reference TRBV15 and TRBJ1-2, is DAMVIQNPRYQVTQFGKPVTLSCSQTLNHNVMYWYQQKSSQAPKLLFHYYDKDFNNEADTPDNFQSRRPNTSFCFLDIRSPGLGDTAMYLCATSRDLTGQGNGYTFGSGTRLTVV.

Only one count was recorded for this clonotype. This sequence joins TRBV5-1 and TRBJ1-1, with D possibly matching TRBD1 (5 bases). The CDR3 extends over 14 amino acids. The germline gives CDR1 SGHRS, CDR2 YFSETQ. Trimming removed 7 bases at V and 5 bases at J, with 18 bases between. DNA of the CDR3: TGCGCCAGCGGCCGGGAGGACACGGGAACTGAAGCTTTCTTT. Translated, it gives CASGREDTGTEAFF.

V is TRBV7-8 and J is TRBJ2-7; perhaps D is TRBD1 or TRBD2 (5 bases each). Trimming removed 4 bases at V and 9 bases at J, with 16 bases between. The CDR3 is 13 residues long. CDR1 and CDR2 (germline): SGHVS, FQNEAQ. The CDR3 DNA sequence: TGTGCCAGCAGCTACGAGGGACCTACGGTGCAGTACTTC. Its translation: CASSYEGPTVQYF.

This clonotype has only a few counts. The chain employs TRBV19 and TRBJ2-7, with D unresolved. Trimming removed 9 bases from V and 3 bases from J, with 15 bases in between. This CDR3 contains 13 residues. Looked up from germline, CDR1 is LNHDA and CDR2 is SQIVND (reference sequence). The CDR3 DNA sequence: TGTGCCAGCGGACGATCAGGAGACTACGAGCAGTACTTC. Protein product: CASGRSGDYEQYF.

This clonotype was counted ten times or more. The chain's CDR3 is CASSLHGHGLEQYF. CDR3 coding DNA: TGTGCCAGCAGCCTCCATGGACACGGCCTCGAGCAGTACTTC. The J gene is TRBJ2-7, the V gene TRBV7-2; D perhaps matches TRBD1 (5 bases). The CDR3 covers 14 residues. V was trimmed by 5 bases and J by 6 bases, leaving 17 bases between them. Germline CDR1 reads SGHTA; CDR2 reads FQGNSA.

A few counts support this clonotype. This rearrangement joins TRBV29-1 to TRBJ2-1; D ambiguous. The CDR3 consists of 12 residues. V was shortened by 4 bases and J by 2 bases, with 6 bases between the two germline ends. Germline values: CDR1 SQVTM, CDR2 ANQGSEA. The DNA of the CDR3 is TGCAGCGTTGCACAGACCTACAATGAGCAGTTCTTC. This translates into CSVAQTYNEQFF.